A selection of T cell receptor beta chains follows, all from one sample in a study of cytomegalovirus exposure and HLA in healthy donors. The assay was immunoSEQ multiplex PCR, and TCRdb's table has in-frame clones only and misses some. The sample lists some 140,000 clones, roughly 80% seen once, with about 8.1% in the top ten. The sample consisted of PBMCs. These receptors were obtained from a woman aged 45-65 years in good health and CMV-seropositive. Each CDR3 is given with its conserved first and last residue. A D gene is named only where the DNA matches it firmly. Clone size appears in some rows only: once, few, many, or a class for an expanded clone.

len	v_gene	j_gene	abundance	d_gene	CDR3nt	CDR3aa
12	TRBV2	TRBJ2-1	-	TRBD1	TGTGCCAGCGACAACACAGGGGATGAGCAGTTCTTC	CASDNTGDEQFF
15	TRBV6-5	TRBJ2-2	-	TRBD2	TGTGCCAGCAGCTCCGGTAGCGGGGGTACCGGGGAGCTGTTTTTT	CASSSGSGGTGELFF
14	TRBV2	TRBJ2-5	-	TRBD1	TGTGCCAGCAGCGGACAGGGGGTCCAAGAGACCCAGTACTTC	CASSGQGVQETQYF
13	TRBV7-7	TRBJ1-1	once	-	TGTGCTAGCAGCTTAACTGGGAACACTGAAGCTTTCTTT	CASSLTGNTEAFF
14	TRBV6-1	TRBJ1-1	-	-	TGTGCCAGCAGTTATAGTCGAGAGAACACTGAAGCTTTCTTT	CASSYSRENTEAFF
15	TRBV5-6	TRBJ1-2	few	-	TGTGCCAGCAGCGTCGGAGGGGGGGCCAACTATGGCTACACCTTC	CASSVGGGANYGYTF
14	TRBV18	TRBJ2-3	-	TRBD1	TGTGCCAGCTCACCGGGGACAGGCACAGATACGCAGTATTTT	CASSPGTGTDTQYF
14	TRBV5-1	TRBJ1-1	-	TRBD1	TGCGCCAGCAAGCTGGGACAGACGAACACTGAAGCTTTCTTT	CASKLGQTNTEAFF
12	TRBV2	TRBJ1-5	-	-	TGTGCCAGCAGTGACGGAGGTCAGCCCCAGCATTTT	CASSDGGQPQHF
16	TRBV4-1	TRBJ2-1	-	TRBD2	TGCGCCAGCAGCCAAGATATCGGACTAGCCTACAATGAGCAGTTCTTC	CASSQDIGLAYNEQFF
14	TRBV11-1	TRBJ2-5	-	TRBD1	TGTGCCAGCAGCCGCCGACAGGGAGACGAGACCCAGTACTTC	CASSRRQGDETQYF
15	TRBV18	TRBJ1-5	-	-	TGTGCCAGCTCACCATCGGCAGGGATGGGTCAGCCCCAGCATTTT	CASSPSAGMGQPQHF
13	TRBV6-5	TRBJ1-2	-	-	TGTGCCAGCAGTTTATTCGGAGACTATGGCTACACCTTC	CASSLFGDYGYTF
16	TRBV5-1	TRBJ2-1	-	TRBD2	TGCGCCAGCAGGTCCATAGCGGGAGGGCCCAATCATGAGCAGTTCTTC	CASRSIAGGPNHEQFF
11	TRBV20-1	TRBJ2-4	-	-	TGCAGTGCTAGCAGAGGTGACATTCAGTACTTC	CSASRGDIQYF
14	TRBV4-1	TRBJ2-5	-	TRBD2	TGCGCCAGCAGCCCCCAACCGGGACTAGCGGGGGTCTACTTC	CASSPQPGLAGVYF
14	TRBV5-1	TRBJ1-1	-	-	TGCGCCAGCAGCTTCAGGGGTGAGAACACTGAAGCTTTCTTT	CASSFRGENTEAFF